These 28 T cell receptor beta chains share one sample of origin, sequenced in a study of a mutant IDH1 vaccine in newly diagnosed glioma. Time point of the sample: week 47, end of study. Doses comprised 300 ug of mutant IDH1 20-mer peptide each, plus topical imiquimod. Antigens for these TCRs are unknown. Sequenced by immunoSEQ multiplex PCR; TCRdb stores in-frame clones only, minus some. The sample lists around 40,000 clones; approximately 79% were seen once. The starting material was PBMCs, obtained from a glioma patient whose treatment included an IDH1 peptide vaccine. The receptors were sampled from a man between 18 and 35 years old with glioma. Some clones in this sample may be carry-over from other donors' samples.

This rearrangement joins TRBV4-3 to TRBJ1-1; no reliable D call. Looked up from germline, CDR1 is LGHNA and CDR2 is YSLEER. V lost 5 bases and J lost 5, with 15 bases in between. This CDR3 is built from 14 residues. The CDR3 loop reads CASSEIDGRTEAFF. CDR3 nucleotide sequence: TGCGCCAGCAGCGAGATAGATGGACGAACTGAAGCTTTCTTT.

The J gene is TRBJ2-7, the V gene TRBV5-1, with D uncertain. The CDR3 spans 15 residues. Germline CDR1 is SGHRS and CDR2 is YFSETQ. The ends were cut back, 0 bases at V and 0 bases at J, with 10 bases in the middle. CDR3 nucleotide sequence: TGCGCCAGCAGCTTGGCTCAGACTGACTCCTACGAGCAGTACTTC. It is translated as CASSLAQTDSYEQYF.

This clone was observed a few times. The chain links TRBV5-6 to TRBJ1-1, with D possibly being TRBD1 (5 bases). The V end lost 1 base, the J end lost 0 bases, and 10 bases lay between the germline ends. CDR3 length: 15 residues. The germline V gene has CDR1 SGHDT and CDR2 YYEEEE. The CDR3 DNA reads TGTGCCAGCAGCTTGTTCCAGGGTGTGAACACTGAAGCTTTCTTT. This sequence encodes CASSLFQGVNTEAFF.

This clone was seen only once. V usage is TRBV6-5 and J usage is TRBJ1-2, with 7 bases aligning to TRBD1. V lost 5 bases, J lost 2 bases, and 5 bases stayed unmatched. Germline CDR1 reads MNHEY; CDR2 reads SVGAGI. CDR3 length: 14 residues. This chain's CDR3 is CASSRSGQNYGYTF. For the CDR3, the DNA is TGTGCCAGCAGTCGATCGGGACAGAACTATGGCTACACCTTC.

The chain combines TRBV6-5 with TRBJ2-7; 7 bases agree with TRBD1. CDR3 size: 14 residues. Germline V gives CDR1 MNHEY, CDR2 SVGAGI. Trimming at V came to 6 bases and at J to 5 bases, leaving 10 bases not matched to a gene. The CDR3 coding sequence is TGTGCCAGCAGCTACAGGGGCAGGGAAAACGAGCAGTACTTC. This translates into CASSYRGRENEQYF.

The chain employs TRBV7-8 and TRBJ1-2; the D is unclear. Trimming took 1 base from V and 0 from J, leaving 9 bases between them. CDR3 length equals 15 residues. CDR1 is SGHVS, CDR2 FQNEAQ, per germline. The CDR3 sequence is CASSLVALSNYGYTF. DNA of the CDR3: TGTGCCAGCAGCTTAGTGGCGCTCTCTAACTATGGCTACACCTTC.

V and J are TRBV5-1 and TRBJ1-4; no clear D gene. V dropped 1 base and J dropped 0 bases, with 7 bases sitting between them. The CDR3 has 15 residues. Per germline, CDR1 SGHRS and CDR2 YFSETQ. For the CDR3, the DNA is TGCGCCAGCAGCTTGTCGGCAGCAACTAATGAAAAACTGTTTTTT. Encoded protein: CASSLSAATNEKLFF.

Only a few counts were recorded for this clone. The rearrangement links TRBV7-9 to TRBJ1-6; D call uncertain. CDR3 length: 16 residues. CDR1 and CDR2 from the germline V gene are SEHNR and FQNEAQ (reference sequence). With 5 bases removed from V and 4 bases from J, the gap between germline ends came to 15 bases. The CDR3 reads CASSGRVGRYNSPLHF. The CDR3 nucleotides read TGTGCCAGCAGCGGTCGGGTGGGGAGGTATAATTCACCCCTCCACTTT.

V usage is TRBV5-4 and J usage is TRBJ2-7, with D perhaps TRBD2 (6 bases). From germline, CDR1 is SGHNT and CDR2 YYREEE (reference sequence). The CDR3 covers 14 residues. V lost 2 bases to trimming and J lost 3 bases, with 12 bases between them. In DNA, the CDR3 is TGTGCCAGCAGCTTTGAGACTAGTGACTACGAGCAGTACTTC. Protein: CASSFETSDYEQYF. The variable domain in full, with the rest retrieved from reference TRBV5-4 and TRBJ2-7, is ETGVTQSPTHLIKTRGQQVTLRCSSQSGHNTVSWYQQALGQGPQFIFQYYREEENGRGNFPPRFSGLQFPNYSSELNVNALELDDSALYLCASSFETSDYEQYFGPGTRLTVT.

The rearrangement links TRBV6-1 to TRBJ1-2; D possibly corresponds to TRBD1 (5 bases). The V and J ends lost 1 base and 7 bases respectively, with 10 bases between them. The CDR3 runs 13 residues. Germline values: CDR1 MNHNS, CDR2 SASEGT. The CDR3 loop is CASSEGGGGGYTF. The CDR3 region has the DNA TGTGCCAGCAGTGAAGGTGGGGGAGGTGGCTACACCTTC.

This chain connects TRBV29-1 to TRBJ2-3; TRBD2 matches 8 bases. This CDR3 has 14 amino acids. The germline V gene has CDR1 SQVTM and CDR2 ANQGSEA. V shed 4 bases and J 4 bases; nucleotides not matched to a gene: 7. The CDR3 region is CSVGQTSVADTQYF. The CDR3 nucleotides read TGCAGCGTTGGACAGACTAGCGTCGCAGATACGCAGTATTTT.

This clone was seen a handful of times. The chain is built from TRBV4-3 and TRBJ2-1; either TRBD1 or TRBD2 may fit D (5 bases each). V gave up 0 bases and J gave up 0 bases, with 9 bases separating them. The CDR3 is 16 amino acids. CDR1 LGHNA and CDR2 YSLEER come from the germline V gene. CDR3 loop: CASSQDEGSSYNEQFF. CDR3 bases: TGCGCCAGCAGCCAAGATGAGGGGAGCTCCTACAATGAGCAGTTCTTC.

The V call is TRBV5-4, the J call TRBJ2-3; D is uncertain. The CDR3 extends over 16 amino acids. Trimming removed 2 bases at V and 4 bases at J, with 17 bases between. Germline-derived CDR1 and CDR2 are SGHNT and YYREEE (reference sequence). CDR3 sequence: CASSLEYNRGADTQYF. The CDR3 DNA is TGTGCCAGCAGCTTAGAATATAACAGAGGAGCAGATACGCAGTATTTT.

The gene calls are TRBV2 and TRBJ1-1; TRBD1 aligns across 7 bases. Germline loops: CDR1 SNHLY, CDR2 FYNNEI. The CDR3 runs to 12 residues. Germline trimming cut 8 bases from V and 10 bases from J; bases unmatched to any gene: 10. In nucleotides, the CDR3 is TGTGCCAGCTCACGATGGGACAGAGGAGCTTTCTTT. Protein sequence: CASSRWDRGAFF.

The V gene is TRBV27, the J gene TRBJ2-7; tentative D call: TRBD1 (7 bases). The germline V gene has CDR1 MNHEY and CDR2 SMNVEV (reference sequence). The CDR3 length is 17 residues. V was clipped by 3 bases and J by 7 bases, with 25 bases between them. The CDR3 is CASSFGGGPPWLREQYF. As DNA, the CDR3 is TGTGCCAGCAGTTTTGGAGGGGGCCCCCCTTGGTTGAGGGAGCAGTACTTC.

The chain employs TRBV5-1 and TRBJ1-2; D not resolved. Germline loops: CDR1 SGHRS, CDR2 YFSETQ. The CDR3 has 13 amino acids. Trimming took off 4 bases at V and 4 bases at J, with 11 bases between the two ends. The CDR3 DNA reads TGCGCCAGCAGCCCACCCTACAGCTATGGCTACACCTTC. Translating gives CASSPPYSYGYTF.

This chain connects TRBV27 to TRBJ1-1; D may be TRBD1 (6 bases). CDR1 and CDR2 (germline): MNHEY, SMNVEV (reference sequence). The CDR3 is made up of 14 amino acids. V was cut by 7 bases and J by 1 base, with 13 bases left in between. CDR3 protein: CASNTGRGNTEAFF. The CDR3, as DNA: TGTGCCAGCAACACAGGGAGGGGGAACACTGAAGCTTTCTTT.

V is TRBV4-3 and J is TRBJ2-2; the D is unclear. Germline V CDR1 and CDR2: LGHNA, YSLEER. The CDR3 length is 18 residues. V was cut by 0 bases and J by 3 bases, with 17 bases left in between. CDR3 sequence reads: CASSQDGSGTEYTGELFF. The CDR3 DNA sequence: TGCGCCAGCAGCCAAGACGGATCAGGAACAGAATACACCGGGGAGCTGTTTTTT.

This rearrangement joins TRBV6-5 to TRBJ1-1; D unresolved. CDR3 size: 13 residues. The V gene's germline CDR1 is MNHEY and CDR2 SVGAGI. Trimming stripped 6 bases from V and 2 bases from J, with 10 bases between. CDR3 sequence: CASSPTPNTEAFF. The CDR3 DNA reads TGTGCCAGCAGCCCGACCCCTAACACTGAAGCTTTCTTT.

This chain links TRBV5-8 with TRBJ1-2; D not resolved. V lost 0 bases and J 5 bases, leaving 11 bases between the germline ends. CDR1 is SGHTS, CDR2 YDEGEE, per germline. This CDR3 is 14 amino acids long. The DNA of the CDR3 is TGTGCCAGCAGCTTGGGAGCCCTGAGATATGGCTACACCTTC. This sequence encodes CASSLGALRYGYTF.

The V call is TRBV1, the J call TRBJ1-1; no DNA check was done on the table's D call, TRBD1. TRBV1 is a known pseudogene. The CDR3 consists of 16 residues. In DNA form, the CDR3 reads TGCACCAGCAGCCAATCGCTCGAGCAGGGGAACACTGAAGCTTTCTTT. This encodes CTSSQSLEQGNTEAFF.

The V call is TRBV4-2, the J call TRBJ2-6; D is ambiguous. Germline-derived CDR1 and CDR2 are LGHNA and YNFKEQ. The CDR3 spans 16 residues. V was cut by 4 bases and J by 0 bases, with 10 bases left in between. The CDR3: CASSPTPYSGANVLTF. CDR3 sequence (DNA): TGTGCCAGCAGCCCGACACCTTACTCTGGGGCCAACGTCCTGACTTTC.

This clone appeared a few times. This chain joins TRBV4-1 and TRBJ1-2; possibly TRBD1 for D (6 bases). Trimming pared 0 bases from V and 4 bases from J, leaving 12 bases between. The V gene's germline CDR1 is MGHRA and CDR2 YSYEKL. The CDR3 covers 15 residues. CDR3 loop: CASSQDQGGIYGYTF. Here the CDR3 DNA reads TGCGCCAGCAGCCAAGATCAAGGGGGGATCTATGGCTACACCTTC.

This rearrangement joins TRBV18 to TRBJ2-3; D gene unclear. The V end was cut by 1 base, the J end by 2 bases, with 7 bases between. This CDR3 contains 14 residues. Germline CDR1 is KGHSH and CDR2 is LQKENI. CDR3 in DNA: TGTGCCAGCTCACCACTAACTTCCACAGATACGCAGTATTTT. Amino acid sequence: CASSPLTSTDTQYF. Full variable domain (remainder filled in from reference TRBV18 and TRBJ2-3): NAGVMQNPRHLVRRRGQEARLRCSPMKGHSHVYWYRQLPEEGLKFMVYLQKENIIDESGMPKERFSAEFPKEGPSILRIQQVVRGDSAAYFCASSPLTSTDTQYFGPGTRLTVL.

This sequence joins TRBV30 and TRBJ1-4, with TRBD1 matching over 9 bases. The germline gives CDR1 GTSNPN, CDR2 SVGIG (reference sequence). CDR3 length: 13 residues. After removal of 3 bases from V and 8 bases from J, the junction contained 4 bases not matched to a gene. For the CDR3, the DNA is TGTGCCTGGAGCGGGACAGGGAAGGAAAAACTGTTTTTT. Residues: CAWSGTGKEKLFF.

This clone was counted a single time. The J gene is TRBJ1-4, the V gene TRBV4-1; 7 bases align to TRBD1. With 1 base clipped from V and 8 bases from J, the junction kept 7 bases outside the gene matches. The CDR3 is 15 residues long. In germline, CDR1 is MGHRA, CDR2 YSYEKL. This CDR3 reads CASSQGPAGGEKLFF. The CDR3 DNA is TGCGCCAGCAGCCAAGGTCCGGCAGGGGGAGAAAAACTGTTTTTT.

The CDR3 DNA follows: TGTGCCAGCAGAACCAGGACAGGAACTAACTATGGCTACACCTTC. Protein product: CASRTRTGTNYGYTF. The chain employs TRBV2 and TRBJ1-2, with 7 bases identical to TRBD1. V trimming: 6 bases; J trimming: 0 bases; junction bases outside the gene matches: 7. Per the germline V gene, CDR1 is SNHLY and CDR2 is FYNNEI. This CDR3 region has 15 residues.

CDR3 loop: CATRGSGTAKENYGYTF. Here the CDR3 DNA reads TGCGCCACCCGGGGGTCCGGGACAGCGAAGGAGAACTATGGCTACACCTTC. This sequence joins TRBV5-1 and TRBJ1-2, with 7 bases lining up with TRBD1. This CDR3 has 17 amino acids. V shed 9 bases, J shed 2 bases, and the junction held 19 bases outside the gene matches. The germline V gene encodes CDR1 SGHRS and CDR2 YFSETQ.